Each of the 18 T cell receptor beta chains below was sequenced from the same sample in a study of blood T cells in healthy people across ages. PCR was performed a second time for 7 to 11 cycles using a sample-barcoded 5' primer and a J-beta primer mix. TCRdb independently ran MiXCR on the 5' RACE reads; one entry per CDR3 protein. Here the sample spans about 650,000 distinct CDR3 sequences, 32% being singletons. Input material: blood. Receptor source: an elderly woman in good health.

This clonotype was recorded once. J is TRBJ1-2 and V is TRBV5-1; a weak D match, TRBD1 (6 bases). V dropped 4 bases and J dropped 3 bases, with 19 bases sitting between them. There are 16 residues in the CDR3. Per germline, CDR1 SGHRS and CDR2 YFSETQ. The CDR3: CASSERAGGADYGYTF. The CDR3 DNA is TGCGCCAGCAGCGAACGCGCGGGGGGCGCGGACTATGGCTACACCTTC.

This clonotype was seen more than once but under ten times. A much bigger clone sits one base away, suggesting this may be a read error. The chain couples TRBV7-2 to TRBJ2-5; D is unclear. This CDR3 comprises 13 residues. V shed 2 bases and J shed 7 bases, with 11 bases lying between them. Germline CDR1 SGHTA, CDR2 FQGNSA. The CDR3 protein is CASSLQECGTQYF. For the CDR3, the DNA is TGTGCCAGCAGCTTACAAGAGTGTGGGACCCAGTACTTC.

This chain joins TRBV20-1 and TRBJ2-7; 9 bases map to TRBD2. Judging by the DNA end, TRBJ2-5 fits better; the J call may be wrong. There are 15 residues in the CDR3. Germline CDR1 reads DFQATT; CDR2 reads SNEGSKA (reference sequence). CDR3 DNA sequence: TGCAGTGCTAGACTAGCGGGACCGTCCGGGGAGACCCAGTACTTC. This codes for CSARLAGPSGETQYF.

Ten or more counts support this clonotype. The chain employs TRBV15 and TRBJ2-1, with D perhaps matching TRBD1 (6 bases). In germline, CDR1 is LNHNV, CDR2 YYDKDF (reference sequence). The ends were cut back, 3 bases at V and 7 bases at J, with 13 bases in the middle. CDR3 size: 14 residues. CDR3 in amino acids: CATSRTRTENEQFF. CDR3 nucleotides: TGTGCCACCAGCAGGACCCGGACAGAAAATGAGCAGTTCTTC. The full variable domain, in which reference TRBV15 and TRBJ2-1 provide the parts outside the CDR3, is DAMVIQNPRYQVTQFGKPVTLSCSQTLNHNVMYWYQQKSSQAPKLLFHYYDKDFNNEADTPDNFQSRRPNTSFCFLDIRSPGLGDTAMYLCATSRTRTENEQFFGPGTRLTVL.

This clonotype was detected many times. The chain recombines TRBV6-2 or TRBV6-3 with TRBJ2-7; D gene unclear. Trimming stripped 6 bases from V and 6 bases from J, with 18 bases between. Germline V CDR1 and CDR2: MNHEY, SVGEGT. This CDR3 contains 14 residues. The CDR3 protein is CASRPSRIRFEQYF. The CDR3 nucleotides read TGTGCCAGCAGACCCTCGAGGATTAGATTCGAGCAGTACTTC.

This clonotype has ten or more counts. The V call is TRBV6-5, the J call TRBJ1-1; 9 bases line up with TRBD1. V dropped 7 bases and J dropped 5; count of bases not matched to a gene: 14. Per germline, CDR1 MNHEY and CDR2 SVGAGI. The CDR3 runs to 16 residues. The chain's CDR3 is CASTLRTGARWTEAFF. CDR3 in DNA: TGTGCCAGCACCCTTAGGACAGGGGCAAGGTGGACTGAAGCTTTCTTT.

For this clonotype: It may be a read error: a sequence one base away is much more abundant. The V gene is TRBV6-1, the J gene TRBJ2-5; 9 bases map to TRBD2. There are 16 residues in the CDR3. Germline V CDR1 and CDR2: MNHNS, SASEGT. V trimming: 6 bases; J trimming: 4 bases; junction bases outside the gene matches: 12. CDR3 in DNA: TGTGCCAGCAGCCCAGCCACCGCGGGGGGGCGAGAGACCCAGTACTTC. Translated: CASSPATAGGRETQYF.

In the case of this clonotype: One base away lies a much larger clone, so this may be a sequencing read error. The chain links TRBV7-9 to TRBJ2-4; 7 bases fit TRBD1. V gave up 7 bases and J gave up 4 bases; unmatched junction bases: 10. CDR1 and CDR2 (germline): SEHNR, FQNEAQ (reference sequence). The CDR3 is 15 residues long. CDR3 sequence: CASNAGGQLKNIQYF. The CDR3 bases are TGTGCCAGCAACGCAGGGGGACAGTTAAAAAACATTCAGTACTTC.

The V call is TRBV3-1, the J call TRBJ1-1; D is perhaps TRBD1 (5 bases). The CDR3 spans 14 residues. The V end lost 1 base, the J end lost 1 base, and 7 bases lay between the germline ends. Germline CDR1 and CDR2: LGHDT and YNNKEL (reference sequence). CDR3 bases: TGTGCCAGCAGCCAAGCCGGACAGAACACTGAAGCTTTCTTT. The encoded protein is CASSQAGQNTEAFF. Based on the CDR3 plus reference TRBV3-1 and TRBJ1-1, the full variable domain is DTAVSQTPKYLVTQMGNDKSIKCEQNLGHDTMYWYKQDSKKFLKIMFSYNNKELIINETVPNRFSPKSPDKAHLNLHINSLELGDSAVYFCASSQAGQNTEAFFGQGTRLTVV.

In the case of this clonotype: A read error may be the cause here, since a much bigger clone is one base away. J is TRBJ2-3 and V is TRBV2; D is uncertain. The germline gives CDR1 SNHLY, CDR2 FYNNEI. The CDR3 contains 11 residues. V dropped 7 bases and J dropped 3 bases, with 5 bases sitting between them. The CDR3 coding sequence is TGTGCCAGCACTAAGACAGATACGCAGTATTTT. This gives the protein CASTKTDTQYF.

V gene TRBV5-6 combines with J gene TRBJ2-6; 7 nucleotides agree with TRBD2. This CDR3 comprises 18 residues. After removal of 0 bases from V and 0 bases from J, the junction contained 6 bases not matched to a gene. CDR1 is SGHDT and CDR2 is YYEEEE in the germline V gene. CDR3 amino acids: CASSLGAGQSSGANVLTF. Written as DNA, the CDR3 is TGTGCCAGCAGCTTGGGAGCGGGGCAAAGCTCTGGGGCCAACGTCCTGACTTTC.

This clonotype showed up many times. The chain has TRBV29-1 and TRBJ2-7; D unclear. Germline-derived CDR1 and CDR2 are SQVTM and ANQGSEA. CDR3 length equals 11 residues. Trimming took 2 bases from V and 5 from J, leaving 7 bases between them. The CDR3 bases are TGCAGCGTTGAACTATCTAACGAGCAGTACTTC. Protein product: CSVELSNEQYF.

This clonotype was counted many times. This chain links TRBV12-3 or TRBV12-4 with TRBJ1-1; 7 bases are shared with TRBD1. V was clipped by 6 bases and J by 1 base; unmatched bases: 5. This CDR3 is built from 14 residues. The CDR3 region has the DNA TGTGCCAGCAGCCAGGGACAGCGGAACACTGAAGCTTTCTTT. Translating it yields CASSQGQRNTEAFF.

To note about this clonotype: Being one base from a much bigger clone, this may be a read error. V usage is TRBV20-1 and J usage is TRBJ2-5; 8 bases fit TRBD2. Trimming cost V 1 base and J 1 base; bases outside gene matches: 8. The CDR3 length is 16 residues. Germline lookup yields CDR1 DFQATT and CDR2 SNEGSKA (reference sequence). The DNA for the CDR3 is TGCAGTGCTAGAGCTCAACTAGCGGACGCCCAAGAGACCCAGTACTTC. Amino acids: CSARAQLADAQETQYF.

This clonotype was seen a handful of times. The V call is TRBV19, the J call TRBJ2-1; possibly TRBD2 for D (6 bases). The CDR3 totals 15 residues. The germline gives CDR1 LNHDA, CDR2 SQIVND (reference sequence). The V end was cut by 3 bases, the J end by 2 bases, with 11 bases between. The CDR3 region is CASSIGDFPYNEQFF. The DNA of the CDR3 is TGTGCCAGTAGTATTGGGGACTTCCCCTACAATGAGCAGTTCTTC.

The V call is TRBV20-1, the J call TRBJ2-3; D gene ambiguous. This CDR3 comprises 11 residues. V was trimmed by 1 base and J by 6 bases, leaving 5 bases between them. The germline CDR1 and CDR2 sequences are DFQATT and SNEGSKA (reference sequence). The CDR3 DNA reads TGCAGTGCTAGAGTACGGGATACGCAGTATTTT. The encoded protein is CSARVRDTQYF.

This clonotype was counted ten times or more. The chain uses TRBV20-1 and TRBJ2-3; no reliable D call. The CDR3 sequence is 13 residues long. Germline V lookup: CDR1 DFQATT, CDR2 SNEGSKA (reference sequence). Between the trimmed V and J ends, which lost 6 bases and 1 base, there was a span of 11 bases. CDR3 region: CSAEPGRTDTQYF. CDR3 nucleotides: TGCAGTGCCGAACCGGGCCGCACAGATACGCAGTATTTT.

At least ten counts were recorded for this clonotype. CDR3 nucleotides: TGCAGTGCTTCCGGGTCAACTAATGAAAAACTGTTTTTT. This codes for CSASGSTNEKLFF. The chain is built from TRBV20-1 and TRBJ1-4, with no clear D. Germline lookup yields CDR1 DFQATT and CDR2 SNEGSKA (reference sequence). The V and J ends lost 5 bases and 0 bases respectively, with 7 bases between them. The CDR3 has 13 amino acids.